In its sample, the clone carrying this T cell receptor (beta chain) was seen once. Its antigen is not identified. The data are from a study of shared clonotypes between healthy human individuals. Study observations and caveats: Blood alone was sampled, and tissue repertoires likely differ. Clonotypes shared by all four donors outscored non-shared clonotypes in generation probability.

The naive CD8 fraction comprised CD45RO-negative cells positively selected for CCR7 and excluded terminally differentiated effector memory CD45RA+ cells. Among the donors, all were Caucasian adults who lived in Nashville, Tennessee. An assay was performed, and its level was deep. TCRdb's table, derived via immunoSEQ multiplex PCR, lists solely in-frame clones and lacks some. Counted here are over 2 million clones, about 95% occurring once; the ten biggest clones make up 0.9% to 1.4%. Germline V CDR1 and CDR2: GTSNPN, SVGIG (reference sequence). The CDR3 spans 14 residues. V gave up 2 bases and J gave up 6 bases; unmatched junction bases: 5.

The specimen was naive CD8+ T cells sorted from blood. The J gene is TRBJ1-5, the V gene TRBV30, with 9 bases identical to TRBD1. The source is a man aged 18 to 30 in good health. CDR3 sequence reads: CAWSSGTGRQPQHF. Here the CDR3 DNA reads TGTGCCTGGAGTTCCGGGACAGGGCGTCAGCCCCAGCATTTT.